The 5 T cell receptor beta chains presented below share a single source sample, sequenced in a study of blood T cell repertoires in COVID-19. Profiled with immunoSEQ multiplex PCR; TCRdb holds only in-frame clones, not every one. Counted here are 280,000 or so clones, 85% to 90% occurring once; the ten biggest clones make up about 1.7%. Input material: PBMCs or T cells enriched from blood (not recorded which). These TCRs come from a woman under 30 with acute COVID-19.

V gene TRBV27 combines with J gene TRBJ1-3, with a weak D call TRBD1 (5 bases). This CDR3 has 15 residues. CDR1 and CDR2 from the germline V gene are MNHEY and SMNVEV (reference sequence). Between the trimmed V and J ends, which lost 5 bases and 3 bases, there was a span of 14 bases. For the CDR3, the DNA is TGTGCCAGCAGTAGTGGGCAGGGTGGTGGAAACACCATATATTTT. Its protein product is CASSSGQGGGNTIYF.

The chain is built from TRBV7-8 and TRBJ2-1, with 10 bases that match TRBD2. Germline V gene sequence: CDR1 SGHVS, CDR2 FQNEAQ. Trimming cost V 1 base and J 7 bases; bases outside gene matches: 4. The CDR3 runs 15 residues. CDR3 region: CASSLVSSGRNEQFF. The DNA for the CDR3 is TGTGCCAGCAGCTTAGTGTCTAGCGGGAGAAATGAGCAGTTCTTC.

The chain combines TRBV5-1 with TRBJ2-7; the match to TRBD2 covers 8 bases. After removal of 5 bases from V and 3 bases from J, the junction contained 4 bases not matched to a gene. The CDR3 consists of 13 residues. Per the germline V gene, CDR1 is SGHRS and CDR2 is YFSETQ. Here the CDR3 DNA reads TGCGCCAGCAGGGACGGGACTAGCTACGAGCAGTACTTC. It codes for CASRDGTSYEQYF.

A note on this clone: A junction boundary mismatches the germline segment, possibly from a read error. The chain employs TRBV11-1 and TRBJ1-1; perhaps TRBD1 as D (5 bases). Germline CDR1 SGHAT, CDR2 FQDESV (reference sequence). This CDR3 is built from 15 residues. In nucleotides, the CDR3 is TGTGCCAGCAGCCTAGCGGGGGGAGTGAACACTGAAGCTTTCTTT. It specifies CASSLAGGVNTEAFF.

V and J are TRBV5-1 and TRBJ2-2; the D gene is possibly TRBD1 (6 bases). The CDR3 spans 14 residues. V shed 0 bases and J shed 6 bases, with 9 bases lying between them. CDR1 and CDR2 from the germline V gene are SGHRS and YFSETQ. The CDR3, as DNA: TGCGCCAGCAGCTTGGGGGGGCTCCCCGGGGAGCTGTTTTTT. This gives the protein CASSLGGLPGELFF.